Given below is one TCR beta chain in context. The CDR3 is 14 residues long. The V end lost 6 bases, the J end lost 5 bases, and 14 bases lay between the germline ends. Germline V lookup: CDR1 SQVTM, CDR2 ANQGSEA. It was RNA transcripts that yielded the amplified TCR beta CDR3 regions. The study used the HTBI primer set for a first-round RT-PCR of the TCR CDR3. TCRdb reprocessed the multiplex PCR reads via MiXCR and lists one record per CDR3 protein. The sample has roughly 580,000 distinct CDR3 sequences; 35% to 55% are singletons. This sample is part of a study of T cells in Graves' hyperthyroidism and ophthalmopathy. Graves' hyperthyroidism was deemed stable absent ophthalmopathy progression within 18 months.

V gene TRBV29-1 combines with J gene TRBJ1-6; possibly TRBD1 for D (5 bases). This receptor was obtained from a woman in her late teens or twenties with Graves' hyperthyroidism. Sequenced sample: peripheral blood or thyroid tissue (not recorded which). For the CDR3, the DNA is TGCAGCGTGGCAGCGGGGGGTAATAATTCACCCCTCCACTTT. Residues: CSVAAGGNNSPLHF.